This T cell receptor beta chain was captured in a study of monozygotic twins with inflammatory bowel disease. TCRdb reworked the 5' RACE reads into one entry per CDR3 protein, no DNA. The sample table includes about 210,000 distinct CDR3 sequences. CDR1 SGHAT and CDR2 FQNNGV come from the germline V gene. The CDR3 is made up of 18 amino acids. V is TRBV11-2 and J is TRBJ2-1; absent DNA, TCRdb's TRBD2 call cannot be checked. Sequenced input: blood. This receptor was identified in a human donor with ulcerative colitis or Crohn's disease, or a healthy co-twin of an affected twin (not recorded which). This CDR3 reads CASSGRGLAGGDYNEQFF.